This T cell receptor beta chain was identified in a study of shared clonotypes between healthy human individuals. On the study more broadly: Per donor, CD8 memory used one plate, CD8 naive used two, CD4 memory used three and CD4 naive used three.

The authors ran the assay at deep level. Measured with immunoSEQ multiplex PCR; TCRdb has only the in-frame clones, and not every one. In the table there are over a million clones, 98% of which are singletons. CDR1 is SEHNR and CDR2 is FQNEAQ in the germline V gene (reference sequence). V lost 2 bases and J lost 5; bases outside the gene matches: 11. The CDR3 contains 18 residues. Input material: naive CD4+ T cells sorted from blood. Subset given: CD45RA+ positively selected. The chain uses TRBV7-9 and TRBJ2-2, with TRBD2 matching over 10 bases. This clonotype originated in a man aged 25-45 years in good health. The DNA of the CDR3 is TGTGCCAGCAGCTTAATCCCTAGCGGGAGACTCCCGACCGGGGAGCTGTTTTTT. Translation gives CASSLIPSGRLPTGELFF.